The rows below give T cell receptor beta chains drawn from one sample of a study of lymphopenia after photon versus proton radiotherapy. Here immunoSEQ multiplex PCR was the method, and the copy in TCRdb shows in-frame clones only, minus some. This sample has roughly 76,000 clones; 85% to 95% occur once, and the top ten carry around 2%. This sample comprised peripheral blood, obtained from a patient treated with photon-based radiotherapy. Receptors originate from a woman aged 40 to 50 with cholangiocarcinoma. Both conserved end residues are trimmed from each CDR3. Each record gives: clone size, J gene, V gene, CDR3 protein. The size entry is marked missing in some rows and otherwise reads once, few, many or a size class.

>.|TRBJ1-6|TRBV9
ASSVEDSNSPLH
>.|TRBJ1-3|TRBV9
ASSVGTVSGNTIY
>.|TRBJ2-5|TRBV4-2
ASSQAGDVQETQY
>.|TRBJ2-7|TRBV5-5
ASTPLVGGGHYEQY
>.|TRBJ1-6|TRBV19
ASEGQGYNSPLH
>.|TRBJ2-1|TRBV6-4
ASSTESSYNEQF
>.|TRBJ2-7|TRBV9
ASTPGLVSYEQY
>.|TRBJ1-2|TRBV30
AWGNQGGGPHT
>.|TRBJ2-7|TRBV6-5
ASSYSRYYEQY
>.|TRBJ1-1|TRBV6-1
ASSGGFLPNTEAF
>.|TRBJ2-7|TRBV2
ASYRDRIYEQY
>few|TRBJ2-3|TRBV6-1
ATEERGTDTQY
>.|TRBJ2-5|TRBV2
ASSAQSRAGRETQY
>.|TRBJ1-1|TRBV28
AIFHRGRTEAF
>.|TRBJ2-1|TRBV18
ASSLAGATYNEQF
>.|TRBJ2-7|TRBV6-5
ASSYGSGASNYEQY
>.|TRBJ1-1|TRBV19
ASSSPGLNTEAF
>once|.|TRBV14
ASSQRGNYEQY
>.|TRBJ2-1|TRBV7-6
ASSFRDEQF
>.|TRBJ2-1|TRBV7-7
ASSPGTGGGEQF
>few|TRBJ2-5|TRBV30
AWSIAGGQETQY
>.|TRBJ2-5|TRBV5-5
ASSSRTASTETQY
>.|TRBJ1-1|TRBV7-2
ASSPGGVPEAF
>.|TRBJ2-1|TRBV30
AWSHTSGRRDEQF
>.|TRBJ1-1|TRBV11-1
ASSLALGTEAF
>.|TRBJ2-7|TRBV4-1
ASSQEWVRAGGGEQY
>once|TRBJ2-2|TRBV6-5
ASTATSGPNGELF
>.|TRBJ1-2|TRBV5-4
ASSFDSSGYGYT
>.|TRBJ1-1|TRBV5-1
ASSTGQGDTEAF
>.|TRBJ1-1|TRBV2
ASSARTAQNTEAF
>.|TRBJ1-1|TRBV7-3
ASSKDRNTEAF
>.|TRBJ1-1|TRBV18
ASSPVRGPGAF
>.|TRBJ2-5|TRBV18
ASSPLADDQETQY
>once|TRBJ2-1|TRBV7-9
ASSFTRGSYNEQF
>.|TRBJ2-3|TRBV9
ASSVVGGSTDTQY
>.|TRBJ2-4|TRBV18
ASSPPQGRNIQY
>.|TRBJ1-1|TRBV13
ASSPGQGTEAF
>once|TRBJ1-4|TRBV9
ASSAGPLGNEKLF
>.|TRBJ2-3|TRBV18
ASSGPGKGTDTQY
>once|TRBJ1-1|TRBV6-6
ASRRVSGAEAF
>.|TRBJ2-6|TRBV6-4
ASSPRGPSGANVLT
>.|TRBJ2-1|TRBV29-1
SVRTGYNEQF
>.|TRBJ2-1|TRBV29-1
SVEDREGSSYNEQF